Each of the 18 T cell receptor beta chains below was sequenced from the same sample in a study of T-cell memory formation after mild COVID-19. TCRdb processed the 5' RACE reads anew with MiXCR; each CDR3 protein has one entry. Here the sample spans about 210,000 distinct CDR3 sequences, roughly 10% being singletons. Sequencing used PBMCs or a T cell subset sorted from them (not recorded which). Every receptor here comes from a man between 18 and 29 years old who had mild COVID-19 (a few samples of this study predate the infection). Cell type and time point are not known.

This clonotype was found many times. J is TRBJ2-5 and V is TRBV6-2 or TRBV6-3; D remains ambiguous. V lost 8 bases, J lost 3 bases, and 10 bases lay in between. This CDR3 comprises 12 residues. In germline, CDR1 is MNHEY, CDR2 SVGEGT. The CDR3 DNA follows: TGTGCCAGCTCTCCCGGTGAAGAGACCCAGTACTTC. It codes for CASSPGEETQYF.

This clonotype has a count of ten or more. This chain uses TRBV7-2 with TRBJ1-1; D perhaps matches TRBD1 (6 bases). The germline V gene encodes CDR1 SGHTA and CDR2 FQGNSA. V was clipped by 7 bases and J by 5 bases, with 14 bases between them. The CDR3 extends over 13 amino acids. CDR3 in DNA: TGTGCCAGCACCTTTCAGGGGCTGACTGAAGCTTTCTTT. The encoded protein is CASTFQGLTEAFF.

CDR3 sequence: CASSVAVGETQYF. The DNA of the CDR3 is TGTGCCAGCAGCGTAGCTGTGGGAGAGACCCAGTACTTC. The genes are TRBV9 and TRBJ2-5; D gene ambiguous. Germline V gene data show CDR1 as SGDLS and CDR2 as YYNGEE. V was clipped by 0 bases and J by 4 bases, with 7 bases between them. The CDR3 is made up of 13 amino acids.

This clonotype was seen only a few times. The genes are TRBV5-1 and TRBJ2-5, with 10 bases identical to TRBD2. The length of the CDR3 is 15 residues. The V gene end was trimmed by 1 base and the J gene end by 5 bases; junction bases not matched to a gene: 5. The germline V gene encodes CDR1 SGHRS and CDR2 YFSETQ. CDR3: CASSLQGTSVETQYF. The CDR3 region has the DNA TGCGCCAGCAGCTTGCAGGGGACTAGCGTCGAGACCCAGTACTTC.

This clonotype was seen a few times. The rearrangement uses TRBV5-1 and TRBJ1-6; no definite D call. Germline-derived CDR1 and CDR2 are SGHRS and YFSETQ. V lost 0 bases, J lost 11 bases, and 9 bases lay in between. The CDR3 has 13 residues. In DNA, the CDR3 is TGCGCCAGCAGCTTGGGAGGGAACCCACCCCTCCACTTT. Amino acid sequence: CASSLGGNPPLHF.

V gene TRBV11-2 combines with J gene TRBJ1-2, with 8 bases matching TRBD1. CDR1 and CDR2 from the germline V gene are SGHAT and FQNNGV. Trimming cost V 5 bases and J 8 bases; bases outside gene matches: 7. The CDR3 has 13 residues. The CDR3 DNA sequence: TGTGCCAGCAGCCCGACAGGGGACGGAGGCTACACCTTC. Translating it yields CASSPTGDGGYTF.

The V and J genes are TRBV2 and TRBJ1-2; TRBD1 matches at 8 bases. This CDR3 has 13 residues. The germline gives CDR1 SNHLY, CDR2 FYNNEI. With 3 bases clipped from V and 8 bases from J, the junction kept 5 bases outside the gene matches. Here the CDR3 DNA reads TGTGCCAGCAGTGAGTCTCGACAGGGGGGCTACACCTTC. The encoded protein is CASSESRQGGYTF.

This chain joins TRBV20-1 and TRBJ1-2; TRBD1 agrees at 7 bases. CDR1 and CDR2 (germline): DFQATT, SNEGSKA (reference sequence). This CDR3 is 13 amino acids long. The V and J ends lost 5 bases and 4 bases, in that order; junction bases with no gene match: 7. For the CDR3, the DNA is TGCAGTGCTCGCGGACAGGCCGTCTATGGCTACACCTTC. It translates to CSARGQAVYGYTF.

This sequence joins TRBV6-5 and TRBJ1-1, with D perhaps matching TRBD1 (6 bases). CDR3 size: 13 residues. Germline CDR1 and CDR2: MNHEY and SVGAGI. V lost 5 bases, J lost 5 bases, and 12 bases lay in between. Written as DNA, the CDR3 is TGTGCCAGCAGTGCAACAGGGTGGACTGAAGCTTTCTTT. As protein: CASSATGWTEAFF.

The chain combines TRBV7-9 with TRBJ2-1; D is perhaps TRBD1 (6 bases). V dropped 4 bases and J dropped 1 base, with 11 bases sitting between them. Germline-derived CDR1 and CDR2 are SEHNR and FQNEAQ (reference sequence). CDR3 length equals 15 residues. CDR3 residues: CASSWGHPSYNEQFF. The CDR3 bases are TGTGCCAGCAGCTGGGGGCACCCTTCCTACAATGAGCAGTTCTTC.

This clonotype occurred a few times. The chain recombines TRBV7-2 with TRBJ1-2; D is ambiguous. V shed 4 bases and J shed 8 bases, with 8 bases lying between them. The CDR3 runs 11 residues. Germline V gene lookup returns CDR1 SGHTA and CDR2 FQGNSA. CDR3 bases: TGTGCCAGCAGCTCCTACTGGGGCTACACCTTC. This codes for CASSSYWGYTF.

The rearrangement uses TRBV5-8 and TRBJ1-1, with D perhaps TRBD1 (5 bases). The CDR3 sequence is 16 residues long. Germline CDR1 is SGHTS and CDR2 is YDEGEE. V gave up 3 bases and J gave up 3 bases, with 18 bases separating them. The CDR3 sequence: CASSSGTGNRDTEAFF. CDR3 sequence (DNA): TGTGCCAGCAGCTCCGGGACTGGAAATAGGGACACTGAAGCTTTCTTT.

The sample holds many counts of this clonotype. J is TRBJ2-5 and V is TRBV30; maybe TRBD1 (6 bases). Trimming stripped 6 bases from V and 2 bases from J, with 13 bases between. The CDR3 runs 13 residues. CDR1 is GTSNPN and CDR2 is SVGIG in the germline V gene (reference sequence). CDR3 bases: TGTGCCTGCGAACTTGGACAGCAAGAGACCCAGTACTTC. Residues: CACELGQQETQYF.

The rearrangement links TRBV7-2 to TRBJ2-5; D may be TRBD2 (5 bases). V gave up 2 bases and J gave up 5 bases, with 15 bases separating them. The CDR3 covers 15 residues. The germline V gene encodes CDR1 SGHTA and CDR2 FQGNSA. CDR3 sequence reads: CASSLRQWTGETQYF. The CDR3 DNA reads TGTGCCAGCAGCTTACGTCAGTGGACGGGGGAGACCCAGTACTTC.

The gene calls are TRBV7-9 and TRBJ1-5; 10 bases match TRBD1. CDR3 length: 15 amino acids. The ends lost 4 bases at V and 6 bases at J; junction bases unmatched: 6. Germline V gene lookup returns CDR1 SEHNR and CDR2 FQNEAQ (reference sequence). CDR3 residues: CASSSGTGDGQPQHF. The CDR3 DNA follows: TGTGCCAGCAGCTCAGGGACAGGGGACGGTCAGCCCCAGCATTTT. The complete variable domain, with remaining parts taken from reference TRBV7-9 and TRBJ1-5, reads DTGVSQNPRHKITKRGQNVTFRCDPISEHNRLYWYRQTLGQGPEFLTYFQNEAQLEKSRLLSDRFSAERPKGSFSTLEIQRTEQGDSAMYLCASSSGTGDGQPQHFGDGTRLSIL.

This clonotype came up a few times. The chain is built from TRBV4-3 and TRBJ2-2; D may be TRBD1 (6 bases). The germline V and J ends were trimmed by 0 bases and 10 bases, with 12 bases remaining between them. CDR3 length equals 14 residues. Germline V lookup: CDR1 LGHNA, CDR2 YSLEER. The CDR3 region is CASSQDGDIKELFF. Written as DNA, the CDR3 is TGCGCCAGCAGCCAAGATGGGGACATCAAGGAGCTGTTTTTT.

This chain links TRBV10-3 with TRBJ1-4, with 10 nucleotides matching TRBD1. There are 14 residues in the CDR3. The germline V gene has CDR1 ENHRY and CDR2 SYGVKD. V was pared by 6 bases and J by 8 bases, with 6 bases of the junction left unmatched. The CDR3 nucleotides are TGTGCCATCAGCCCCGGGACAGGGGTCGAAAAACTGTTTTTT. Encoded protein: CAISPGTGVEKLFF.

In this sample, this clonotype turned up many times. The V call is TRBV7-2, the J call TRBJ2-3; TRBD2 agrees at 13 bases. V was pared by 5 bases and J by 3 bases, with 5 bases of the junction left unmatched. The CDR3 is made up of 16 amino acids. CDR1 and CDR2 (germline): SGHTA, FQGNSA. The CDR3 is CASSPPTSGGTDTQYF. As DNA, the CDR3 is TGTGCCAGCAGCCCCCCGACTAGCGGGGGGACAGATACGCAGTATTTT.